This TCR beta chain was retrieved from a study of T-cell memory formation after mild COVID-19. Study conclusions and caveats: Memory sampled before infection contained some responding clones, suggesting cross-reactive memory joined. Chiefly within CM and EM were the contracting CD4+ clones; CD8+ ones were within EMRA.

Concerning this clonotype itself: Antigen specificity is unknown.

The V gene's germline CDR1 is DFQATT and CDR2 SNEGSKA (reference sequence). The junction had 7 bases not matched to a gene; V was cut back by 5 bases and J by 0 bases. The CDR3 sequence is 15 residues long. In TCRdb, the 5' RACE reads were re-called with MiXCR into one record per CDR3 protein. In the table there are around 370,000 distinct CDR3 sequences, under 25% of which are singletons. This sequence joins TRBV20-1 and TRBJ2-1, with 7 nucleotides matching TRBD2. The source is an adult woman who had mild COVID-19 (a few samples of this study predate the infection). Cell type and time point are not known. The sample consisted of PBMCs or a T cell subset sorted from them (not recorded which). This CDR3 reads CSAPKGGSSYNEQFF. CDR3 in DNA: TGCAGTGCTCCCAAGGGCGGGAGCTCCTACAATGAGCAGTTCTTC.